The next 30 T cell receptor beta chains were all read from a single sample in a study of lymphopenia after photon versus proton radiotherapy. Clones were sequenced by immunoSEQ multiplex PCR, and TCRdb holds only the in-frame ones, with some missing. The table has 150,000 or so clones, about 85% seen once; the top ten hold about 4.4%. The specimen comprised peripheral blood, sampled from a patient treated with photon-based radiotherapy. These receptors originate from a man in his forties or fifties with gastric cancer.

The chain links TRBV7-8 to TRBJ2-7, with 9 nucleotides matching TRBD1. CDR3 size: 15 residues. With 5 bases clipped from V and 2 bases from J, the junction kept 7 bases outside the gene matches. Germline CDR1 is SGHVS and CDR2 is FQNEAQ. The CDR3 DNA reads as TGTGCCAGCAGCCCTACCGGGACAGGGACCTACGAGCAGTACTTC. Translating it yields CASSPTGTGTYEQYF.

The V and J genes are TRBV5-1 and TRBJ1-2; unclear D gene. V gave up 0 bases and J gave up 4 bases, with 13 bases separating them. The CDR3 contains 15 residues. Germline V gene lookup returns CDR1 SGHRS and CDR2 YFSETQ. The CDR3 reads CASSLEAGLTYGYTF. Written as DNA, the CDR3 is TGCGCCAGCAGCTTGGAGGCAGGTTTAACCTATGGCTACACCTTC.

Here the CDR3 DNA reads TGTGCCAGCGGAGGTGGGGGAGCTGGGGCCAACGTCCTGACTTTC. As protein: CASGGGGAGANVLTF. The chain joins TRBV28 to TRBJ2-6; perhaps D is TRBD1 or TRBD2 (5 bases each). V shed 8 bases and J shed 2 bases, with 13 bases lying between them. Germline CDR1 and CDR2: MDHEN and SYDVKM. The CDR3 totals 15 residues.

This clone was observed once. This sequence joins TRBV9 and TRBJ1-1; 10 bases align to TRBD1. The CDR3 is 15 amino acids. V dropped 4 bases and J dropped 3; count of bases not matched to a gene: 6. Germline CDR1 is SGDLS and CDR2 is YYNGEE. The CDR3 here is CASSPSGTGDTEAFF. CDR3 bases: TGTGCCAGCAGCCCGTCCGGGACAGGGGACACTGAAGCTTTCTTT.

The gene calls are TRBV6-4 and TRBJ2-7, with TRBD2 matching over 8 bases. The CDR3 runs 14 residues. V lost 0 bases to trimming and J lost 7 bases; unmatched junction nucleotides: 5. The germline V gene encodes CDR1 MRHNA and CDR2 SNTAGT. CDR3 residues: CASSDSSGSGEQYF. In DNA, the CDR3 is TGTGCCAGCAGTGACTCGAGCGGGAGTGGAGAGCAGTACTTC.

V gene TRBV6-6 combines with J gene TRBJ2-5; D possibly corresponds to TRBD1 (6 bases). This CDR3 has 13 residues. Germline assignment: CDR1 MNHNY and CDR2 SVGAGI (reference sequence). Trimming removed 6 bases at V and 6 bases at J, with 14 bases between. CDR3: CASRADGDKTQYF. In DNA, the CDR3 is TGTGCCAGCAGGGCGGACGGGGACAAGACCCAGTACTTC.

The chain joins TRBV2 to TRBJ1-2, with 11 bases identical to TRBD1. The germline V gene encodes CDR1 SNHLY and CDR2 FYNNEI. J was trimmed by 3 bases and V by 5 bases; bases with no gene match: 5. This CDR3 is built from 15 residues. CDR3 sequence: CASSNPGQGDYGYTF. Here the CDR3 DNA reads TGTGCCAGCAGTAATCCGGGACAGGGGGACTATGGCTACACCTTC.

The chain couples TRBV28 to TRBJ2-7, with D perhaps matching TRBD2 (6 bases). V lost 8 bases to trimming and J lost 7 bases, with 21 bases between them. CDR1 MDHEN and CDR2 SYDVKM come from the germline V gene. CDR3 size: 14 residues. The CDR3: CASSLVGGPGEQYF. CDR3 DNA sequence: TGTGCCAGCTCTTTGGTAGGAGGGCCGGGTGAGCAGTACTTC.

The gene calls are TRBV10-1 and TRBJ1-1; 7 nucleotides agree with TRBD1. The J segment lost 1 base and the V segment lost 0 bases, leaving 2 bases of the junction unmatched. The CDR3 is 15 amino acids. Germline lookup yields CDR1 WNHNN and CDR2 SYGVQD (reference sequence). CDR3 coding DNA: TGCGCCAGCAGTGAGTCCCGACAGGGGAACACTGAAGCTTTCTTT. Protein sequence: CASSESRQGNTEAFF.

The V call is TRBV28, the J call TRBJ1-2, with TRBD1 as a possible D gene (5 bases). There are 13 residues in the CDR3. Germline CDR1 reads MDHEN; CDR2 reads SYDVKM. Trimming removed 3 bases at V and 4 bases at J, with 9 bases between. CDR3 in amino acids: CASSFAGSYGYTF. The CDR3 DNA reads TGTGCCAGCAGTTTTGCAGGGAGCTATGGCTACACCTTC.

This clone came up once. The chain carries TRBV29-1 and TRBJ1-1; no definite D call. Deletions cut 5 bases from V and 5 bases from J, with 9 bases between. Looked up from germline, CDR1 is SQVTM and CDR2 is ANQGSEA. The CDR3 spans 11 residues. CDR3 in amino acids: CSVSGVTEAFF. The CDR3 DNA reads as TGCAGCGTTTCTGGGGTGACTGAAGCTTTCTTT.

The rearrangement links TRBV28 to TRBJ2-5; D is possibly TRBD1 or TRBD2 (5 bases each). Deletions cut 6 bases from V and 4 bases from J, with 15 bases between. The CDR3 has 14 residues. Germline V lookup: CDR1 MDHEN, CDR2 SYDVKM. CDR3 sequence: CASREGLGGETQYF. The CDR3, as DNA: TGTGCCAGCAGAGAGGGGCTAGGTGGAGAGACCCAGTACTTC. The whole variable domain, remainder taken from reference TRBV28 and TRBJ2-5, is DVKVTQSSRYLVKRTGEKVFLECVQDMDHENMFWYRQDPGLGLRLIYFSYDVKMKEKGDIPEGYSVSREKKERFSLILESASTNQTSMYLCASREGLGGETQYFGPGTRLLVL.

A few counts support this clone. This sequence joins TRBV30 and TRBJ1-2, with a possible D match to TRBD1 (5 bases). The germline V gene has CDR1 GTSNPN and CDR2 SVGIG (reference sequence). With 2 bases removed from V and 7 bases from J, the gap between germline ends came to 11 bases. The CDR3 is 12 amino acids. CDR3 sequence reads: CAWSLGARGYTF. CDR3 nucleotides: TGTGCCTGGAGTTTAGGGGCCCGTGGCTACACCTTC.

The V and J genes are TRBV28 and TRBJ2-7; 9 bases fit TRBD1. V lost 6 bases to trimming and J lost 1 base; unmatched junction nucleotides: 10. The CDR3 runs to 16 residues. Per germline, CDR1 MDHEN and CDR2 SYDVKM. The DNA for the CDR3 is TGTGCCAGCAGAAACCCGGGACAGGGCCGATCCTACGAGCAGTACTTC. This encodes CASRNPGQGRSYEQYF.

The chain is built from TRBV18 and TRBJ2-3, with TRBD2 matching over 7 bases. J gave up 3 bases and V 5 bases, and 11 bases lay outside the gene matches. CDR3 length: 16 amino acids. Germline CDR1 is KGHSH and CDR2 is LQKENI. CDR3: CASSAEAGVSTDTQYF. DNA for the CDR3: TGTGCCAGCTCAGCGGAGGCGGGAGTGAGTACAGATACGCAGTATTTT.

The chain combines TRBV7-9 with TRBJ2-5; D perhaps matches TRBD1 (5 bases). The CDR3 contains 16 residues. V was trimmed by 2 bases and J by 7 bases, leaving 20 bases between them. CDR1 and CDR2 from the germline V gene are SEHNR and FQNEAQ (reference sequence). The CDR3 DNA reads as TGTGCCAGCAGCTTAATCAGTGCAGGGTCCCCGGGGACCCAGTACTTC. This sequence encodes CASSLISAGSPGTQYF.

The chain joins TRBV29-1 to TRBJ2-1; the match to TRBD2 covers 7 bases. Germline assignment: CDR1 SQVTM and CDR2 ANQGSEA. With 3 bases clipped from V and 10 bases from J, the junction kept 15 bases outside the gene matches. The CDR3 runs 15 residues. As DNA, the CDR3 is TGCAGCGTTGAGGGGACCGGGCGGGAGTTAGAGGAGCAGTTCTTC. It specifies CSVEGTGRELEEQFF.

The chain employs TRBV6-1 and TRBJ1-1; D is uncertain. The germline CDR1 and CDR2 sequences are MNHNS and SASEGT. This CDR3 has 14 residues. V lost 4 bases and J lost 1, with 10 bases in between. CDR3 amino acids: CASSVEGKNTEAFF. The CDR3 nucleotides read TGTGCCAGCAGTGTGGAGGGTAAGAACACTGAAGCTTTCTTT.

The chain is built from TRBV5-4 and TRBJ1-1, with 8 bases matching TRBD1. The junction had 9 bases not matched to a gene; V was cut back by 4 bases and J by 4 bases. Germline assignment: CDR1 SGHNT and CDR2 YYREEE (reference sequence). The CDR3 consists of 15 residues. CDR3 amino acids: CASSDRTGRATEAFF. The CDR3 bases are TGTGCCAGCAGCGACCGGACAGGGCGAGCCACTGAAGCTTTCTTT.

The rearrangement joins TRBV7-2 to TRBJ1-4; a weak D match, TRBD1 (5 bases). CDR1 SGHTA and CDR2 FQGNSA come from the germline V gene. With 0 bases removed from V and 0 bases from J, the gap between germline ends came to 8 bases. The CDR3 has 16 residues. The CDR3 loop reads CASSLAAGTTNEKLFF. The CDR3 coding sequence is TGTGCCAGCAGCTTAGCCGCAGGGACAACTAATGAAAAACTGTTTTTT.

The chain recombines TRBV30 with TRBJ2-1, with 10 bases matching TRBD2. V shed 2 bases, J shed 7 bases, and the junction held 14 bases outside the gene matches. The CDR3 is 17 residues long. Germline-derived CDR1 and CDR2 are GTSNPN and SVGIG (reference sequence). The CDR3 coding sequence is TGTGCCTGGAGTAGGCTATGGGGGAGCGGGAGGGGTAATGAGCAGTTCTTC. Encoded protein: CAWSRLWGSGRGNEQFF.

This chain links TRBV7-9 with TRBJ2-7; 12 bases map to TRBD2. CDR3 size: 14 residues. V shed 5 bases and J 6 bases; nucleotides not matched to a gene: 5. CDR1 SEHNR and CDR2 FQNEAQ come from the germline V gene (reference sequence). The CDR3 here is CASSPSGRAAEQYF. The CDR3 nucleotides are TGTGCCAGCAGCCCTAGCGGGAGGGCCGCCGAGCAGTACTTC. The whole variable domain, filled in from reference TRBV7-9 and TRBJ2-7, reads DTGVSQNPRHKITKRGQNVTFRCDPISEHNRLYWYRQTLGQGPEFLTYFQNEAQLEKSRLLSDRFSAERPKGSFSTLEIQRTEQGDSAMYLCASSPSGRAAEQYFGPGTRLTVT.

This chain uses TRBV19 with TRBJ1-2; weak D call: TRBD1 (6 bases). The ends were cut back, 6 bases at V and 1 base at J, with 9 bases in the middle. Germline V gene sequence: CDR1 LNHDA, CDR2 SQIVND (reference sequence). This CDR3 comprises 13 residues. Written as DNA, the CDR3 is TGTGCCAGTAGCGACAGGTTTAACTATGGCTACACCTTC. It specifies CASSDRFNYGYTF.

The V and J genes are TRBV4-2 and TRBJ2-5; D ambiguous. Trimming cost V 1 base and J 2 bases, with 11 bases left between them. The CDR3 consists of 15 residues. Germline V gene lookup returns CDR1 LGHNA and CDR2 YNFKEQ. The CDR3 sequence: CASSQGQPNQETQYF. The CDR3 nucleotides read TGTGCCAGCAGCCAAGGTCAGCCTAATCAAGAGACCCAGTACTTC.

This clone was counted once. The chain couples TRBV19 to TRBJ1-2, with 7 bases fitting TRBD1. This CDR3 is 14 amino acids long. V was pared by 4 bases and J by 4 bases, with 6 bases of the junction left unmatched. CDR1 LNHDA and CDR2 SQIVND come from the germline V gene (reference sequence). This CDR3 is CASSTPGGAYGYTF. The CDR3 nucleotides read TGTGCCAGTAGTACCCCAGGGGGGGCCTATGGCTACACCTTC. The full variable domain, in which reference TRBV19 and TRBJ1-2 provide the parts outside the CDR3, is DGGITQSPKYLFRKEGQNVTLSCEQNLNHDAMYWYRQDPGQGLRLIYYSQIVNDFQKGDIAEGYSVSREKKESFPLTVTSAQKNPTAFYLCASSTPGGAYGYTFGSGTRLTVV.

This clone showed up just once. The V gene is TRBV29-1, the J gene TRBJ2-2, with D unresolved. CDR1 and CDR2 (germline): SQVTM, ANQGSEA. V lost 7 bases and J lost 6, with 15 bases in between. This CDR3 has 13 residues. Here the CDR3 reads CSARTGDAGELFF. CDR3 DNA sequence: TGCAGCGCGAGGACCGGAGACGCCGGGGAGCTGTTTTTT.

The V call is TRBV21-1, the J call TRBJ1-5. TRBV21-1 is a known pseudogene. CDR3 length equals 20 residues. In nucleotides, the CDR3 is TGTGCCAGCAGCAATGAGCCGCTGGGGCGGGCGGGATATAGCAATCAGCCCCAGCATTTT. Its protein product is CASSNEPLGRAGYSNQPQHF.

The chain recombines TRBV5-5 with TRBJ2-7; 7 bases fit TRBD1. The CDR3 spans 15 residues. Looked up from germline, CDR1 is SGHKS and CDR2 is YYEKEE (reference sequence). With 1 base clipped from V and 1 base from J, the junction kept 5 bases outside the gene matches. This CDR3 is CASSLRGLGSYEQYF. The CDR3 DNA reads TGTGCCAGCAGCTTGAGGGGGCTCGGTTCCTACGAGCAGTACTTC.

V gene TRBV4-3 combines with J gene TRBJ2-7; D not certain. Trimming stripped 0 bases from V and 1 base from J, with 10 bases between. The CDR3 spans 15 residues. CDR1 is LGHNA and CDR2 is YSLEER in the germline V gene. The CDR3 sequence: CASSQETGPSYEQYF. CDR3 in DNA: TGCGCCAGCAGCCAAGAGACCGGGCCATCCTACGAGCAGTACTTC.

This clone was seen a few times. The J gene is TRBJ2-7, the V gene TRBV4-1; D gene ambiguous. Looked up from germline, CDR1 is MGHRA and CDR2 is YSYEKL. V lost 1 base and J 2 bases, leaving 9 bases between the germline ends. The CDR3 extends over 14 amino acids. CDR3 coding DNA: TGCGCCAGCAGCCAAGGACTTGGTACCTACGAGCAGTACTTC. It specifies CASSQGLGTYEQYF.